The clone carrying this TCR beta chain was picked up many times. These data belong to a study of T cells in Graves' hyperthyroidism and ophthalmopathy. This CDR3 has 17 amino acids. V was shortened by 4 bases and J by 2 bases, with 17 bases between the two germline ends. TCR beta CDR3 region amplification was performed from RNA transcripts. HTBI primers were the set used in a first-round RT-PCR of the TCR CDR3. TCRdb analysed the multiplex PCR reads with MiXCR anew, one entry per CDR3 protein. This table has approximately 400,000 distinct CDR3 sequences, roughly 15% appearing once. Sequencing was performed on blood. The source of this sequence is a young woman with Graves' ophthalmopathy. The chain is built from TRBV12-3 or TRBV12-4 and TRBJ1-4, with D possibly TRBD1 on 5 matching bases. The CDR3 here is CASSSREGHATNEKLFF. CDR3 bases: TGTGCCAGCAGTTCGCGAGAGGGGCATGCCACTAATGAAAAACTGTTTTTT.